This is a list of T cell receptor beta chains from one sample in a study of T cell changes during pregnancy in multiple sclerosis. Assay: immunoSEQ multiplex PCR; the TCRdb copy retains only in-frame clones and omits some. In the table there are under 40,000 clones, about 87% of which are singletons. The starting material was CD4+ T cells from peripheral blood mononuclear cells, obtained before pregnancy. Every receptor here comes from a female donor with multiple sclerosis, enrolled in a pregnancy study. CDR3s include the opening cysteine and the closing phenylalanine or tryptophan. Each record gives: V gene, CDR3 length, J gene, D gene, clone size, CDR3 DNA, CDR3 protein. The D gene is left open where the match is weak. Rows give clone size only sometimes, using once, few, many, or a class for an expanded clone.

>TRBV29-1|14|TRBJ2-5|-|once
TGCAGCGTTGGTTGGGGACAAACCCCGGGGACCCAGTACTTC
CSVGWGQTPGTQYF
>TRBV7-9|15|TRBJ1-5|TRBD1|-
TGTGCCAGCAGCCCCGGAGACAGGGGCAATCAGCCCCAGCATTTT
CASSPGDRGNQPQHF
>TRBV9|14|TRBJ1-2|-|-
TGTGCCAGCAGCGTAGGTCCTCTATCATCAAGCTACACCTTC
CASSVGPLSSSYTF
>TRBV4-3|18|TRBJ2-3|-|-
TGCGCCAGCAGCCAAGATCTGAGGGGGGGTTGGTCCACAGATACGCAGTATTTT
CASSQDLRGGWSTDTQYF
>TRBV2|12|TRBJ1-2|-|-
TGTGCCAGCAGCGCGTCAAGGGGTAGCTACACCTTC
CASSASRGSYTF
>TRBV6-5|13|TRBJ2-5|-|-
TGTGCCAGCGGGCGGGGGCCCGGGGAGACCCAGTACTTC
CASGRGPGETQYF
>TRBV7-9|17|TRBJ1-1|-|-
TGTGCCAGCAGCTCCGCAGAGGGCTCGGCATTGAACACTGAAGCTTTCTTT
CASSSAEGSALNTEAFF
>TRBV7-8|14|TRBJ2-1|TRBD2|-
TGTGCCAGCAGCTTAGCGAGCGGGATCAATGAGCAGTTCTTC
CASSLASGINEQFF
>TRBV28|14|TRBJ1-1|-|-
TGTGCCAGCCGAGGGTTCTCGAGAACAACTGAAGCTTTCTTT
CASRGFSRTTEAFF
>TRBV2|13|TRBJ1-2|-|medium-sized
TGTGCCGGGTCCCGGGACACTAACTATGGCTACACCTTC
CAGSRDTNYGYTF
>TRBV30|13|TRBJ1-5|-|-
TGTGCCTGGAGTGTAAACGTTGTGGCTTCCCAGCATTTT
CAWSVNVVASQHF
>TRBV7-3|15|TRBJ2-3|TRBD2|-
TGTGCCAGCAGCTTATCGGGACTAGGGGTGAATACGCAGTATTTT
CASSLSGLGVNTQYF
>TRBV19|14|TRBJ1-6|-|few
TGTGCCAGTAGTATCCAGGCCGCCGATTTGGCCCTCCACTTT
CASSIQAADLALHF
>TRBV6-6|16|TRBJ2-1|TRBD1|-
TGTGCCAGCAGTTACTTGGGGACAGGGGCTCCCCTAAAGCAGTTCTTC
CASSYLGTGAPLKQFF
>TRBV7-2|15|TRBJ1-2|-|-
TGTGCCAGCAGCTTAGCGCCGGGACAAACAACCGGCTACACCTTC
CASSLAPGQTTGYTF
>TRBV30|13|TRBJ1-3|-|-
TGTGCCGGAGGGGCTTCCTCTGGAAACACCATATATTTT
CAGGASSGNTIYF
>TRBV29-1|13|TRBJ2-1|TRBD1|-
TGCAGCGGGGACAGGGCCTTTGGGAATGAGCAGTTCTTC
CSGDRAFGNEQFF
>TRBV7-2|13|TRBJ2-1|-|-
TGTGCCAGCAGCCGCTGGGGCGCAAATGAGCAGTTCTTC
CASSRWGANEQFF
>TRBV9|14|TRBJ1-1|TRBD1|few
TGTGCCAGCACCCCGACAGGGGGACGCACTGAAGCTTTCTTT
CASTPTGGRTEAFF
>TRBV28|15|TRBJ2-1|-|-
TGTGCCAGCAGTTACATTGGAGGGGGGGACGATGAGCAGTTCTTC
CASSYIGGGDDEQFF
>TRBV4-3|17|TRBJ2-1|TRBD1|-
TGCGCCAGCAGCCAAAGCAGGGGGCGGGTTGTAGCGAAAGAGCAGTTCTTC
CASSQSRGRVVAKEQFF
>TRBV7-2|13|TRBJ1-1|-|-
TGTGCCAGCAGCTTACCTAATTACGCTGAAGCTTTCTTT
CASSLPNYAEAFF
>TRBV13|13|TRBJ2-3|-|-
TGTGCCAGCAGCTCAACGGGTTCTGATACGCAGTATTTT
CASSSTGSDTQYF
>TRBV25-1|14|TRBJ1-2|-|once
TGTGCCAGCAGTGAATATATTCGGGATGGAGGCTACACCTTC
CASSEYIRDGGYTF
>TRBV25-1|16|TRBJ2-7|TRBD1|-
TGTGCCAGCAGTGAAGATGGGACAGGGACCTCCTACGAGCAGTACTTC
CASSEDGTGTSYEQYF
>TRBV7-2|16|TRBJ2-5|TRBD2|-
TGTGCCAGCAGCTTAGCGGCTAGCGGGGGCCAAGAGACCCAGTACTTC
CASSLAASGGQETQYF
>TRBV7-9|15|TRBJ1-1|-|-
TGTGCCAGCAGCTTATGGTGGCCGAAGAACACTGAAGCTTTCTTT
CASSLWWPKNTEAFF
>TRBV7-2|14|TRBJ2-7|-|-
TGTGCCAGCAGCTTAGAGCTCCCCGCCTACGAGCAGTACTTC
CASSLELPAYEQYF
>TRBV9|17|TRBJ2-6|-|-
TGTGCCAGCAGCGTTGAGGCAGGGAGGTATGGGGCCAACGTCCTGACTTTC
CASSVEAGRYGANVLTF
>TRBV5-4|15|TRBJ2-7|TRBD2|-
TGTGCCAGCAGCTTGGTCACGGGGGGGGCGGAAGAGCAGTACTTC
CASSLVTGGAEEQYF
>TRBV14|14|TRBJ1-5|-|few
TGTGCCAGCAGCCCGGGTGGGGGCGGTCAGCCCCAGCATTTT
CASSPGGGGQPQHF
>TRBV2|13|TRBJ1-2|TRBD1|-
TGTGCCAGCAGTATGGGGGACAGGGCTGGCTACACCTTC
CASSMGDRAGYTF
>TRBV19|14|TRBJ1-1|-|-
TGTGCCAGTAGTATGGTCGGGGGGCACACTGAAGCTTTCTTT
CASSMVGGHTEAFF
>TRBV2|14|TRBJ1-2|-|-
TGTGCCAGCAGTGAGAGGGGGACGGTGTGGGCCTACACCTTC
CASSERGTVWAYTF
>TRBV10-3|14|TRBJ2-1|-|-
TGTGCCATCAGTGGGCCTATGTATTCGAGGGAGCAGTTCTTC
CAISGPMYSREQFF
>TRBV11-2|16|TRBJ2-3|-|-
TGTGCCAGCAGCTTAGGCGCAAACAGGGTCGCAGATACGCAGTATTTT
CASSLGANRVADTQYF
>TRBV7-9|18|TRBJ1-2|-|-
TGTGCCAGCAGCCCCAGCCTTCGGACAGCGACTTATTACTATGGCTACACCTTC
CASSPSLRTATYYYGYTF
>TRBV11-3|16|TRBJ2-3|-|once
TGTGCCAGCAGCCCAGGGGAGCCCCTAGCACCAGATACGCAGTATTTT
CASSPGEPLAPDTQYF
>TRBV5-6|17|TRBJ1-2|-|-
TGTGCCAGCAGCTCTGAGGACTGGATCAACCTCAACTATGGCTACACCTTC
CASSSEDWINLNYGYTF
>TRBV30|13|TRBJ2-2|-|-
TGCGCCTTAACAAAAAGGGGCTCCGGGGAGCTGTTTTTT
CALTKRGSGELFF
>TRBV7-9|14|TRBJ2-1|-|-
TGTGCCAGCAGCTTCCCCCGCGGTTTCAATGAGCAGTTCTTC
CASSFPRGFNEQFF
>TRBV5-6|14|TRBJ1-2|TRBD1|once
TGTGCCAGCAGTAGGGACAGGGGGCTCTATGGCTACACCTTC
CASSRDRGLYGYTF
>TRBV9|12|TRBJ1-5|-|-
TGTGCCAGCGGACAGCAAAATCAGCCCCAGCATTTT
CASGQQNQPQHF
>TRBV28|16|TRBJ2-7|TRBD1|-
TGTGCCAGCAGTCCCAGAGCTCGAGGGGGCTACTACGAGCAGTACTTC
CASSPRARGGYYEQYF
>TRBV6-1|13|TRBJ1-2|-|-
TGTGCCAGCAGCTCGACAGGAAACTATGGCTACACCTTC
CASSSTGNYGYTF
>TRBV6-5|14|TRBJ2-7|TRBD1|-
TGTGCCAGCAGGCCCGGACAGGGGAGGGTAGAGCAGTACTTC
CASRPGQGRVEQYF
>TRBV28|12|TRBJ2-1|TRBD2|-
TGTGCCAGCACCCGGGAGGGGAATGAGCAGTTCTTC
CASTREGNEQFF
>TRBV5-6|16|TRBJ2-5|TRBD2|-
TGTGCCAGCAGCTCAAGAGCGGGGGACCAGAGAAAGACCCAGTACTTC
CASSSRAGDQRKTQYF
>TRBV6-4|15|TRBJ2-1|TRBD2|-
TGTGCCAGCAGTCAGACTAGCGGGTACTACAATGAGCAGTTCTTC
CASSQTSGYYNEQFF
>TRBV28|13|TRBJ1-1|-|-
TGTGCCAGCAGCCCTGGACAGAACACTGAAGCTTTCTTT
CASSPGQNTEAFF
>TRBV30|15|TRBJ1-3|TRBD1|-
TGTGCCTGGCCCCCCTTAGGGGGCGGAGGAAACACCATATATTTT
CAWPPLGGGGNTIYF
>TRBV19|12|TRBJ2-1|TRBD1|-
TGTGCCAGTAGTCCGCGGGACAGGGAGCAGTTCTTC
CASSPRDREQFF
>TRBV4-3|16|TRBJ2-7|-|-
TGCGCCAGCAGCCAATCCGGGACACGAAATTTCTACGAGCAGTACTTC
CASSQSGTRNFYEQYF
>TRBV9|17|TRBJ2-7|TRBD1|-
TGTGCCAGCAGCCGCTCCATACCAGGGGGCGTCAGGTACGAGCAGTACTTC
CASSRSIPGGVRYEQYF